The 15 T cell receptor beta chains given below trace back to one sample, sequenced in a study of control samples from healthy donors and cancer patients. Profiling relied on immunoSEQ multiplex PCR, and the TCRdb table lists in-frame clones only, not all of them. The sample has 100,000 to 150,000 clones, 92% seen once. The sample was blood. Source of these receptors: a woman in her 50s in good health.

The rearrangement links TRBV6-5 to TRBJ1-2; 9 nucleotides agree with TRBD1. In germline, CDR1 is MNHEY, CDR2 SVGAGI. V lost 5 bases to trimming and J lost 6 bases; unmatched junction nucleotides: 4. The CDR3 covers 13 residues. The CDR3 reads CASSRQGGDGYTF. The CDR3 DNA reads as TGTGCCAGCAGTAGACAGGGGGGAGATGGCTACACCTTC.

The chain is built from TRBV28 and TRBJ2-3; possibly TRBD1 or TRBD2 for D (5 bases each). V was cut by 6 bases and J by 6 bases, with 13 bases left in between. Looked up from germline, CDR1 is MDHEN and CDR2 is SYDVKM. This CDR3 has 13 amino acids. The CDR3 loop reads CASSLGTPDTQYF. DNA of the CDR3: TGTGCCAGCAGCCTTGGGACCCCGGATACGCAGTATTTT.

The chain has TRBV4-1 and TRBJ1-5; 8 bases agree with TRBD1. CDR3 length equals 16 residues. CDR1 is MGHRA and CDR2 is YSYEKL in the germline V gene. The J segment lost 4 bases and the V segment lost 0 bases, leaving 5 bases of the junction unmatched. In DNA, the CDR3 is TGCGCCAGCAGCCAAGAAGGGACAGGTTTGAATCAGCCCCAGCATTTT. It encodes CASSQEGTGLNQPQHF.

The chain combines TRBV2 with TRBJ2-7, with D possibly matching TRBD2 (6 bases). V was pared by 10 bases and J by 0 bases, with 13 bases between. This CDR3 has 13 residues. Germline lookup yields CDR1 SNHLY and CDR2 FYNNEI. The CDR3: CAIRRVDSYEQYF. For the CDR3, the DNA is TGTGCCATCAGGAGGGTGGACTCCTACGAGCAGTACTTC.

The V call is TRBV12-3 or TRBV12-4, the J call TRBJ1-1; D possibly corresponds to TRBD1 (6 bases). Trimming removed 6 bases from V and 5 bases from J, with 13 bases in between. The CDR3 is 13 residues long. Here the CDR3 reads CASREQGRTEAFF. Written as DNA, the CDR3 is TGTGCCAGCAGAGAACAGGGAAGAACTGAAGCTTTCTTT.

The chain employs TRBV12-3 or TRBV12-4 and TRBJ1-3; no clear D. The V end lost 2 bases, the J end lost 0 bases, and 2 bases lay between the germline ends. The CDR3 is 13 residues long. The CDR3 spells CASSLNSGNTIYF. The CDR3 coding sequence is TGTGCCAGCAGTTTAAACTCTGGAAACACCATATATTTT.

J is TRBJ2-7 and V is TRBV7-8, with D perhaps matching TRBD1 (5 bases). The germline gives CDR1 SGHVS, CDR2 FQNEAQ. Trimming pared 3 bases from V and 1 base from J, leaving 16 bases between. This CDR3 region has 16 residues. This CDR3 reads CASSLTPPGISYEQYF. The CDR3 DNA reads as TGTGCCAGCAGCTTGACACCTCCAGGGATTTCCTACGAGCAGTACTTC.

The rearrangement joins TRBV5-6 to TRBJ1-3; TRBD1 matches 8 bases. This CDR3 is 16 amino acids long. V trimming: 4 bases; J trimming: 0 bases; junction bases outside the gene matches: 6. The germline CDR1 and CDR2 sequences are SGHDT and YYEEEE. The CDR3 DNA reads as TGTGCCAGCAGCGGGGGGGACAGGTTCTCTGGAAACACCATATATTTT. It yields the protein CASSGGDRFSGNTIYF.

The rearrangement joins TRBV10-2 to TRBJ2-5; 8 nucleotides match TRBD1. The CDR3 runs to 14 residues. Unmatched junction bases numbered 5, after V lost 3 bases and J lost 5 bases. Germline V CDR1 and CDR2: WSHSY, SAAADI. The CDR3 is CASSEAGGRETQYF. CDR3 coding DNA: TGCGCCAGCAGTGAAGCAGGGGGCCGGGAGACCCAGTACTTC.

The genes are TRBV6-5 and TRBJ1-1; maybe TRBD1 (6 bases). This CDR3 is 13 amino acids long. Germline V gives CDR1 MNHEY, CDR2 SVGAGI. The V end was cut by 6 bases, the J end by 4 bases, with 12 bases between. The DNA of the CDR3 is TGTGCCAGCAGAACAGGGTTGGGCACTGAAGCTTTCTTT. This encodes CASRTGLGTEAFF.

The rearrangement uses TRBV3-1 (or the pseudogene TRBV3-2) and TRBJ2-1, with 8 bases lining up with TRBD2. The CDR3 is made up of 19 amino acids. Germline assignment: CDR1 LGHDT and CDR2 YNNKEL (reference sequence). After removal of 4 bases from V and 0 bases from J, the junction contained 14 bases not matched to a gene. The CDR3 region is CASSPMSGSFESSYNEQFF. In DNA, the CDR3 is TGTGCCAGCAGCCCCATGAGCGGGAGTTTCGAAAGCTCCTACAATGAGCAGTTCTTC.

This clone was seen once. This sequence joins TRBV9 and TRBJ1-2, with TRBD1 matching over 10 bases. With 4 bases clipped from V and 1 base from J, the junction kept 10 bases outside the gene matches. The CDR3 runs 17 residues. CDR1 and CDR2 from the germline V gene are SGDLS and YYNGEE. The CDR3 nucleotides read TGTGCCAGCAGCAGCCACGGTGGGACAGGGGTTAACTATGGCTACACCTTC. Protein sequence: CASSSHGGTGVNYGYTF.

The genes are TRBV7-9 and TRBJ2-5, with D uncertain. The CDR3 spans 11 residues. V was clipped by 5 bases and J by 3 bases, with 4 bases between them. The germline V gene has CDR1 SEHNR and CDR2 FQNEAQ (reference sequence). CDR3 amino acids: CASSIEETQYF. The CDR3, as DNA: TGTGCCAGCAGCATAGAAGAGACCCAGTACTTC.

The chain uses TRBV19 and TRBJ1-2; tentatively, D is TRBD1 (6 bases). Germline CDR1 and CDR2: LNHDA and SQIVND (reference sequence). V was cut by 4 bases and J by 4 bases, with 25 bases left in between. The CDR3 sequence is 18 residues long. The CDR3: CASSTATFGRGPTYGYTF. CDR3 in DNA: TGTGCCAGTAGTACCGCCACCTTCGGCAGGGGACCTACCTATGGCTACACCTTC. Drawing the rest from reference TRBV19 and TRBJ1-2, the complete variable domain is DGGITQSPKYLFRKEGQNVTLSCEQNLNHDAMYWYRQDPGQGLRLIYYSQIVNDFQKGDIAEGYSVSREKKESFPLTVTSAQKNPTAFYLCASSTATFGRGPTYGYTFGSGTRLTVV.

The rearrangement uses TRBV10-2 and TRBJ2-7; D is unclear. The CDR3 spans 15 residues. The germline gives CDR1 WSHSY, CDR2 SAAADI. The V end lost 3 bases, the J end lost 9 bases, and 21 bases lay between the germline ends. CDR3 coding DNA: TGCGCCAGCAGTGATTCTCGGCGGAAGGCCCCTTCGCAGTACTTC. Translation gives CASSDSRRKAPSQYF.